This record looks at one T cell receptor (beta chain) sequence and its context. Its antigen is undetermined. The data were obtained in a study of T cell responses to AZD1222 COVID-19 vaccine. About the study: Investigators merged groups given second doses at roughly 4 or roughly 12 weeks.

Study observations and caveats: All repertoire sampling was performed exclusively after the peak T cell response. Donors in the cohort were predominantly white British and more often female, and clonal diversity was possibly underestimated.

The germline CDR1 and CDR2 sequences are PRHDT and FYEKMQ (reference sequence). The CDR3 loop spans 14 amino acids. V lost 6 bases and J 6 bases, leaving 15 bases between the germline ends. TCRdb's copy holds only in-frame clones and misses some; the assay was immunoSEQ multiplex PCR. The table has about 180,000 clones, about 91% seen once. The rearrangement uses TRBV13 and TRBJ2-4; weak D call: TRBD1 (6 bases). The TCR originated in an adult in good health. The sample in question was peripheral blood, obtained on day 0 of AZD1222 vaccination. As DNA, the CDR3 is TGTGCCAGCAGGATACAGGGACCAGGAAACATTCAGTACTTC. Translated, it gives CASRIQGPGNIQYF. The entire variable domain, with the rest obtained from reference TRBV13 and TRBJ2-4, is as follows: AAGVIQSPRHLIKEKRETATLKCYPIPRHDTVYWYQQGPGQDPQFLISFYEKMQSDKGSIPDRFSAQQFSDYHSELNMSSLELGDSALYFCASRIQGPGNIQYFGAGTRLSVL.